This T cell receptor beta chain was captured by sequencing in a study of vaccination and CD4 T cells after COVID-19. Overall study context: Collection of post-vaccine samples followed dose two by a median approximately 68 days, spanning a range of 14 to 241.

The treatment denotes: roughly 10-day PBMC culture with coronavirus spike peptide pools or control peptides (ViraFEST assay). Deletions cut 5 bases from V and 2 bases from J, with 9 bases between. Germline V gene lookup returns CDR1 MNHEY and CDR2 SMNVEV (reference sequence). This CDR3 is 13 amino acids long. As to this clonotype: Its antigen remains unknown.

Sequencing of DNA taken from cultured CD4+ T cells relied on the Oncomine TCR Beta short-read assay. The template was genomic DNA from cultured CD4+ T cells. MiXCR, applied by TCRdb to the PCR reads, yields one record per CDR3 protein. The table shows about 12,000 distinct CDR3 sequences, with more than 60% occurring only once. This clonotype was obtained from a human donor who had recovered from COVID-19. The specimen was CD4+ T cells from blood, cultured in vitro. This chain joins TRBV27 and TRBJ1-2; D not certain. This CDR3 reads CASSPQENYGYTF. DNA of the CDR3: TGTGCCAGCAGTCCGCAGGAGAACTATGGCTACACCTTC.